This T cell receptor beta chain is from a study of spatial heterogeneity in lung cancer. Study-wide context: The donors comprised some 78 untreated early-stage non-small cell lung cancer patients.

Study outcomes and limitations: Expanded tumor TCRs that were ubiquitous appeared in blood more at resection than follow-up.

Remarks on this clonotype: Its antigen remains unidentified.

TCRdb independently ran MiXCR on the 5' RACE reads; one entry per CDR3 protein. The table includes around 45,000 distinct CDR3 sequences, approximately 22% detected once. Time point reported: blood at routine non-recurrence follow-up after resection. Trimming cost V 4 bases and J 9 bases; bases outside gene matches: 8. There are 15 residues in the CDR3. The germline CDR1 and CDR2 sequences are LNHDA and SQIVND (reference sequence). The source was PBMCs, collected at follow-up. The V call is TRBV19, the J call TRBJ1-6, with 8 bases aligning to TRBD1. The TCR was taken from a female donor with early-stage non-small cell lung cancer. The CDR3 reads CASSNARGRGSPLHF. CDR3 coding DNA: TGTGCCAGTAGTAACGCCAGGGGGCGAGGTTCACCCCTCCACTTT.